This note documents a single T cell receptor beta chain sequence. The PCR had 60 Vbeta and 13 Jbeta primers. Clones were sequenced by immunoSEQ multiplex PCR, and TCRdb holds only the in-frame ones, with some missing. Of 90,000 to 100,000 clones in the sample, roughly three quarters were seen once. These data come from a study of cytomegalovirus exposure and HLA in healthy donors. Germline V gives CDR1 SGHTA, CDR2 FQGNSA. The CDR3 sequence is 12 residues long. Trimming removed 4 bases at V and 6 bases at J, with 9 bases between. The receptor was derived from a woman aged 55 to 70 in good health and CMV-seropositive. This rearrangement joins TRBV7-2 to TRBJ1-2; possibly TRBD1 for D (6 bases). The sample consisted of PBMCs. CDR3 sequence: CASSWTVDGYTF. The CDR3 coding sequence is TGTGCCAGCAGCTGGACAGTTGATGGCTACACCTTC. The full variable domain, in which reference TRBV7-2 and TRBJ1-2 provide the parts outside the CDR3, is GAGVSQSPSNKVTEKGKDVELRCDPISGHTALYWYRQSLGQGLEFLIYFQGNSAPDKSGLPSDRFSAERTGGSVSTLTIQRTQQEDSAVYLCASSWTVDGYTFGSGTRLTVV.